The 16 T cell receptor beta chains below come from one sample, sequenced in a study of blood T cell repertoires in COVID-19. Method: immunoSEQ multiplex PCR; TCRdb's copy keeps in-frame clones and lacks some. This table has 210,000 or so clones, around 75% appearing once. Sample: peripheral blood. These receptors were collected from a human donor in a cohort sampled during active COVID-19.

This clone was seen only a few times. J is TRBJ1-1 and V is TRBV11-1; 7 bases line up with TRBD1. CDR1 is SGHAT and CDR2 is FQDESV in the germline V gene (reference sequence). The V and J ends lost 6 bases and 1 base, in that order; junction bases with no gene match: 5. This CDR3 comprises 14 residues. CDR3 in DNA: TGTGCCAGCAGGCCGGGACAGAGGAACACTGAAGCTTTCTTT. This sequence encodes CASRPGQRNTEAFF.

The V call is TRBV24-1, the J call TRBJ2-1; D perhaps matches TRBD1 (5 bases). Germline-derived CDR1 and CDR2 are KGHDR and SFDVKD. Trimming took off 2 bases at V and 7 bases at J, with 14 bases between the two ends. The CDR3 has 15 amino acids. As DNA, the CDR3 is TGTGCCACCAGTGATTCCCGGGCTAGGGGTAATGAGCAGTTCTTC. Residues: CATSDSRARGNEQFF.

CDR3 coding DNA: TGTGCCAGCAGTTTACCCTCAACAGGGAAACAGCCCCAGCATTTT. Amino acids: CASSLPSTGKQPQHF. The chain links TRBV28 to TRBJ1-5, with D possibly being TRBD1 (6 bases). V lost 2 bases, J lost 7 bases, and 15 bases lay in between. CDR1 and CDR2 from the germline V gene are MDHEN and SYDVKM. The CDR3 has 15 residues.

This chain links TRBV28 with TRBJ1-6; perhaps TRBD1 as D (6 bases). Looked up from germline, CDR1 is MDHEN and CDR2 is SYDVKM. V shed 2 bases and J shed 7 bases, with 9 bases lying between them. This CDR3 has 14 residues. The CDR3 here is CASSLVGGNSPLHF. CDR3 coding DNA: TGTGCCAGCAGTTTAGTTGGGGGCAATTCACCCCTCCACTTT.

This clone was observed once. The chain carries TRBV10-2 and TRBJ1-1, with a weak D call TRBD1 (5 bases). CDR1 WSHSY and CDR2 SAAADI come from the germline V gene. V was clipped by 0 bases and J by 3 bases, with 11 bases between them. The CDR3 spans 15 residues. The CDR3 region has the DNA TGCGCCAGCAGTGAGTCTGGCAGGGCGGACACTGAAGCTTTCTTT. As protein: CASSESGRADTEAFF.

This rearrangement joins TRBV18 to TRBJ2-1; D is perhaps TRBD2 (6 bases). Deletions cut 1 base from V and 6 bases from J, with 16 bases between. Looked up from germline, CDR1 is KGHSH and CDR2 is LQKENI. This CDR3 is 16 amino acids long. The CDR3 reads CASSPQAEGLSNEQFF. The CDR3 DNA reads TGTGCCAGCTCACCACAAGCGGAGGGCCTTTCCAATGAGCAGTTCTTC.

The rearrangement links TRBV4-1 to TRBJ1-1, with 7 bases aligning to TRBD1. V trimming: 0 bases; J trimming: 1 base; junction bases outside the gene matches: 2. The germline gives CDR1 MGHRA, CDR2 YSYEKL. The CDR3 extends over 15 amino acids. In nucleotides, the CDR3 is TGCGCCAGCAGCCAAGAAACAGGGGAGAACACTGAAGCTTTCTTT. It specifies CASSQETGENTEAFF.

The J gene is TRBJ2-3, the V gene TRBV6-4; 9 bases agree with TRBD2. CDR1 is MRHNA and CDR2 is SNTAGT in the germline V gene. The CDR3 extends over 14 amino acids. After removal of 10 bases from V and 2 bases from J, the junction contained 7 bases not matched to a gene. The CDR3 sequence: CATSGGRDTDTQYF. The CDR3 DNA follows: TGTGCCACCTCGGGCGGGAGGGACACAGATACGCAGTATTTT.

The V call is TRBV5-1, the J call TRBJ2-3, with 11 bases identical to TRBD1. In germline, CDR1 is SGHRS, CDR2 YFSETQ. J was trimmed by 7 bases and V by 6 bases; bases with no gene match: 7. The CDR3 has 14 residues. The CDR3 reads CASKIGQGAYTQYF. DNA of the CDR3: TGCGCCAGCAAAATAGGACAGGGGGCATATACGCAGTATTTT.

CDR3 bases: TGTGCCAGCAGCTTACAGGGCCAGAACACCGGGGAGCTGTTTTTT. It specifies CASSLQGQNTGELFF. The chain carries TRBV7-2 and TRBJ2-2, with D possibly TRBD1 on 5 matching bases. Between the trimmed V and J ends, which lost 2 bases and 1 base, there was a span of 8 bases. The germline V gene encodes CDR1 SGHTA and CDR2 FQGNSA. This CDR3 spans 15 amino acids.

The rearrangement uses TRBV12-3 or TRBV12-4 and TRBJ2-7; the D is unclear. This CDR3 has 11 amino acids. With 1 base removed from V and 10 bases from J, the gap between germline ends came to 8 bases. CDR3 sequence (DNA): TGTGCCAGCAGTTTAGGGGCTCCTCAGTACTTC. It specifies CASSLGAPQYF.

The chain uses TRBV18 and TRBJ2-7; weak D call: TRBD2 (5 bases). The V end lost 5 bases, the J end lost 5 bases, and 13 bases lay between the germline ends. Germline V gives CDR1 KGHSH, CDR2 LQKENI. The CDR3 loop spans 13 amino acids. Written as DNA, the CDR3 is TGTGCCAGCTCATCCGGAGGCGACAACGAGCAGTACTTC. Amino acid sequence: CASSSGGDNEQYF.

This clone was detected only a few times. In the same sample, other DNA sequences code for this CDR3. The chain joins TRBV9 to TRBJ2-7; possibly TRBD1 for D (6 bases). The germline V and J ends were trimmed by 0 bases and 6 bases, with 7 bases remaining between them. This CDR3 is 12 amino acids long. The germline CDR1 and CDR2 sequences are SGDLS and YYNGEE. The CDR3: CASSVGGGEQYF. Written as DNA, the CDR3 is TGTGCCAGCAGCGTAGGAGGGGGCGAGCAGTACTTC.

J is TRBJ2-7 and V is TRBV7-2, with 7 nucleotides matching TRBD1. V lost 5 bases to trimming and J lost 3 bases; unmatched junction nucleotides: 10. Germline CDR1 and CDR2: SGHTA and FQGNSA. The CDR3 sequence is 15 residues long. This CDR3 reads CASSPHRGGRYEQYF. The CDR3 coding sequence is TGTGCCAGCAGCCCACACAGGGGTGGGCGCTACGAGCAGTACTTC.

The J gene is TRBJ1-2, the V gene TRBV28; 7 bases align to TRBD1. CDR3 length equals 13 residues. Germline-derived CDR1 and CDR2 are MDHEN and SYDVKM. Losses at the gene ends were 8 bases for V and 4 bases for J; bases not matched to a gene: 7. CDR3 amino acids: CASVPGTAYGYTF. DNA for the CDR3: TGTGCCAGCGTACCAGGGACAGCCTATGGCTACACCTTC.

The gene calls are TRBV9 and TRBJ2-1; perhaps TRBD1 as D (6 bases). Germline V gives CDR1 SGDLS, CDR2 YYNGEE. Trimming removed 4 bases at V and 0 bases at J, with 11 bases between. The CDR3 totals 15 residues. In DNA, the CDR3 is TGTGCCAGCAGCCCAGGGGTCCCCTCCTACAATGAGCAGTTCTTC. Translating it yields CASSPGVPSYNEQFF.